These 24 T cell receptor beta chains came from one sample sequenced in a study of Graves' ophthalmopathy and Graves' hyperthyroidism. TCR beta CDR3 amplification used RNA transcripts. The library came from an HTBI-primed first-round RT-PCR and a second-round multiplex PCR. One entry per CDR3 protein, called by TCRdb with MiXCR from the multiplex PCR reads. The sample contains around 1,000,000 distinct CDR3 sequences, 36% of which appear only once. The sample was peripheral blood or thyroid tissue (not recorded which). These TCRs come from an adult man with Graves' hyperthyroidism.

This clonotype was seen at least ten times. This rearrangement joins TRBV7-8 to TRBJ2-5; TRBD2 matches at 7 bases. The CDR3 runs 14 residues. V lost 1 base, J lost 4 bases, and 3 bases stayed unmatched. Germline V gene lookup returns CDR1 SGHVS and CDR2 FQNEAQ. As DNA, the CDR3 is TGTGCCAGCAGCTTAGGGACTAGTTTAGAGACCCAGTACTTC. Amino acid sequence: CASSLGTSLETQYF.

This clonotype was recorded at least ten times. The rearrangement uses TRBV20-1 and TRBJ1-5; D unresolved. The V gene lost 2 bases and the J gene lost 2 bases, with 13 bases spanning the gap. Germline CDR1 and CDR2: DFQATT and SNEGSKA (reference sequence). The CDR3 has 15 residues. The DNA of the CDR3 is TGCAGTGCTAGACCCAACTCTATTGGCAATCAGCCCCAGCATTTT. This sequence encodes CSARPNSIGNQPQHF.

This clonotype turned up a few times. The genes are TRBV20-1 and TRBJ1-1; D is unclear. Germline values: CDR1 DFQATT, CDR2 SNEGSKA (reference sequence). The CDR3 sequence is 14 residues long. The DNA of the CDR3 is TGCAGCGCCTCGAACGTTGGGGATTCAGCTGAAGCTTTCTTT. Its translation: CSASNVGDSAEAFF.

This clonotype has a single count. The chain employs TRBV29-1 and TRBJ2-7, with D possibly matching TRBD2 (6 bases). The germline V gene has CDR1 SQVTM and CDR2 ANQGSEA. The germline V and J ends were trimmed by 0 bases and 1 base, with 13 bases remaining between them. This CDR3 is built from 15 residues. CDR3 sequence (DNA): TGCAGCGTTGAAGACCGGGGACTGGGTTCCTACGAGCAGTACTTC. As protein: CSVEDRGLGSYEQYF.

This clonotype was counted a few times. The chain recombines TRBV4-1 with TRBJ1-5, with a tentative D call TRBD1 (5 bases). The CDR3 consists of 15 residues. The germline V gene encodes CDR1 MGHRA and CDR2 YSYEKL. V lost 0 bases to trimming and J lost 6 bases, with 12 bases between them. This CDR3 reads CASSQDRGFGQPQHF. The DNA for the CDR3 is TGCGCCAGCAGCCAAGATCGGGGGTTCGGTCAGCCCCAGCATTTT.

The rearrangement links TRBV29-1 to TRBJ1-4; tentatively, D is TRBD1 (5 bases). V shed 3 bases and J shed 0 bases, with 11 bases lying between them. The CDR3 loop spans 15 amino acids. Germline-derived CDR1 and CDR2 are SQVTM and ANQGSEA. The CDR3 DNA reads as TGCAGCGTTGAGACCCAGGGCTCAACTAATGAAAAACTGTTTTTT. This encodes CSVETQGSTNEKLFF.

A few counts support this clonotype. This chain uses TRBV6-1 with TRBJ1-5; D is unresolved. V lost 10 bases, J lost 2 bases, and 12 bases lay in between. Germline V gives CDR1 MNHNS, CDR2 SASEGT. This CDR3 region has 13 residues. As DNA, the CDR3 is TGTGCCACCCTACCCACGGGCAATCAGCCCCAGCATTTT. Its protein is CATLPTGNQPQHF.

The chain recombines TRBV25-1 with TRBJ2-1, with TRBD2 as a possible D gene (6 bases). Trimming took 8 bases from V and 7 from J, leaving 18 bases between them. The CDR3 sequence is 14 residues long. CDR1 is MGHDK, CDR2 SYGVNS, per germline. CDR3: CASLAETNWNEQFF. The CDR3 coding sequence is TGTGCCAGCTTAGCGGAGACCAATTGGAATGAGCAGTTCTTC.

This clonotype was seen only once. V and J are TRBV15 and TRBJ2-5, with D tentatively TRBD2 (6 bases). The CDR3 has 15 residues. Per germline, CDR1 LNHNV and CDR2 YYDKDF (reference sequence). Trimming removed 3 bases from V and 2 bases from J, with 13 bases in between. The CDR3: CATSSEGGIQETQYF. The CDR3 DNA reads as TGTGCCACCAGCAGCGAGGGAGGTATTCAAGAGACCCAGTACTTC.

As concerns this clonotype: This may come from a read error, since a much larger clone is one base off. V is TRBV20-1 and J is TRBJ1-2; D not resolved. CDR1 is DFQATT and CDR2 is SNEGSKA in the germline V gene (reference sequence). This CDR3 has 16 residues. Trimming took 3 bases from V and 4 from J, leaving 21 bases between them. In DNA, the CDR3 is TGCAGTGCTAGCCGAACTGCGGTTCCCTCCCCCTATGGCTACACCTTC. Translation gives CSASRTAVPSPYGYTF.

In its sample, this clonotype was seen many times. The rearrangement links TRBV7-8 to TRBJ2-7; no definite D call. The length of the CDR3 is 14 residues. Germline CDR1 and CDR2: SGHVS and FQNEAQ. Trimming took off 0 bases at V and 6 bases at J, with 12 bases between the two ends. CDR3 loop: CASSLASLVREQYF. DNA for the CDR3: TGTGCCAGCAGCTTAGCCTCGTTGGTTCGCGAGCAGTACTTC.

This clonotype was observed at least ten times. CDR3 nucleotide sequence: TGTGCCAGCAGCACCAGCCCGGGTTATGAAGCTTTCTTT. Translation: CASSTSPGYEAFF. The J gene is TRBJ1-1, the V gene TRBV9; D uncertain. There are 13 residues in the CDR3. Trimming pared 4 bases from V and 7 bases from J, leaving 14 bases between. Germline V gene lookup returns CDR1 SGDLS and CDR2 YYNGEE.

This clonotype was observed many times. This chain's CDR3 is CASGRSQNNNQPQHF. The CDR3, as DNA: TGCGCCAGCGGGCGATCCCAGAATAACAATCAGCCCCAGCATTTT. The chain links TRBV10-2 to TRBJ1-5; no clear D. The CDR3 contains 15 residues. V shed 8 bases and J shed 3 bases, with 17 bases lying between them. Germline values: CDR1 WSHSY, CDR2 SAAADI.

Ten or more counts support this clonotype. The chain joins TRBV4-3 to TRBJ1-5; D remains unclear. V gave up 0 bases and J gave up 5 bases, with 11 bases separating them. The CDR3 extends over 15 amino acids. The germline CDR1 and CDR2 sequences are LGHNA and YSLEER. This chain's CDR3 is CASSQDVRHYQPQHF. In DNA form, the CDR3 reads TGCGCCAGCAGCCAAGATGTGAGGCACTATCAGCCCCAGCATTTT.

Remarks on this clonotype: Given a much more abundant clone one base away, this may be a read error. The chain is built from TRBV7-8 and TRBJ2-5; D assignment may be TRBD1 or TRBD2 (6 bases each). Germline CDR1 reads SGHVS; CDR2 reads FQNEAQ. The length of the CDR3 is 15 residues. CDR3 sequence reads: CASGLVGGVRETQYF. CDR3 nucleotide sequence: TGTGCCAGCGGCTTAGTCGGGGGCGTTCGAGAGACCCAGTACTTC.

In its sample, this clonotype was seen many times. This chain connects TRBV19 to TRBJ1-2, with TRBD1 as a possible D gene (6 bases). V lost 5 bases to trimming and J lost 5 bases, with 21 bases between them. CDR1 is LNHDA and CDR2 is SQIVND in the germline V gene (reference sequence). This CDR3 comprises 16 residues. In DNA, the CDR3 is TGTGCCAGTAGTGCGTCCAACAGGGTTCGGGAATATGGCTACACCTTC. It specifies CASSASNRVREYGYTF.

The V and J genes are TRBV12-3 or TRBV12-4 and TRBJ1-4; a possible D gene is TRBD1 (6 bases). The CDR3 extends over 13 amino acids. The V end was cut by 8 bases, the J end by 4 bases, with 11 bases between. The CDR3 DNA reads as TGTGCCAGCCGGGGGCCTCATAATGAAAAACTGTTTTTT. Its translation is CASRGPHNEKLFF.

The chain combines TRBV5-1 with TRBJ2-5, with 8 bases that match TRBD2. The V gene's germline CDR1 is SGHRS and CDR2 YFSETQ. The CDR3 covers 15 residues. V trimming: 3 bases; J trimming: 8 bases; junction bases outside the gene matches: 12. CDR3 in amino acids: CASSSPRGGPDTQYF. As DNA, the CDR3 is TGCGCCAGCAGCTCTCCCCGGGGGGGCCCAGATACCCAGTACTTC.

This clonotype occurred many times. The V gene is TRBV7-9, the J gene TRBJ2-7, with 7 bases identical to TRBD2. The CDR3 sequence is 13 residues long. V was clipped by 8 bases and J by 4 bases; unmatched bases: 8. The germline gives CDR1 SEHNR, CDR2 FQNEAQ (reference sequence). Here the CDR3 reads CASEGSGGYEQYF. The CDR3 DNA reads TGTGCCAGCGAAGGCTCCGGGGGGTACGAGCAGTACTTC.

This clonotype was recorded at least ten times. This chain uses TRBV5-1 with TRBJ1-1; the D gene is possibly TRBD1 (6 bases). V was cut by 0 bases and J by 5 bases, with 17 bases left in between. The CDR3 loop spans 16 amino acids. Germline V gene sequence: CDR1 SGHRS, CDR2 YFSETQ. The chain's CDR3 is CASSLGLGGIETEAFF. The CDR3 bases are TGCGCCAGCAGCTTGGGCCTAGGGGGTATCGAGACTGAAGCTTTCTTT.

In this sample, this clonotype turned up many times. The CDR3 protein is CASRSGNLYGYTF. The CDR3, as DNA: TGTGCCAGCAGATCCGGGAACCTCTATGGCTACACCTTC. The genes are TRBV7-2 and TRBJ1-2; D not resolved. Germline-derived CDR1 and CDR2 are SGHTA and FQGNSA. The CDR3 has 13 amino acids. With 6 bases removed from V and 4 bases from J, the gap between germline ends came to 12 bases.

The CDR3 protein is CSSPNRGGQPQHF. CDR3 DNA sequence: TGCAGTTCACCAAACAGGGGAGGACAGCCCCAGCATTTT. The V and J genes are TRBV20-1 and TRBJ1-5; 7 bases map to TRBD1. This CDR3 has 13 amino acids. Germline CDR1 DFQATT, CDR2 SNEGSKA (reference sequence). With 8 bases clipped from V and 7 bases from J, the junction kept 11 bases outside the gene matches.

The V call is TRBV11-2, the J call TRBJ1-5, with 8 bases aligning to TRBD1. Germline V lookup: CDR1 SGHAT, CDR2 FQNNGV. The CDR3 loop spans 16 amino acids. V shed 1 base and J 11 bases; nucleotides not matched to a gene: 13. CDR3 in DNA: TGTGCCAGCAGCTTAGGGCCGCAGGGTGTGGACAGGGCCCAGCATTTT. Amino acid sequence: CASSLGPQGVDRAQHF.

This clonotype was seen more than once but under ten times. V usage is TRBV9 and J usage is TRBJ2-7, with D maybe TRBD2 (6 bases). V lost 3 bases, J lost 2 bases, and 12 bases lay in between. Germline V gene sequence: CDR1 SGDLS, CDR2 YYNGEE. The CDR3 spans 14 residues. The CDR3 bases are TGTGCCAGCAGCGAAGCCGGGAGACCCTACGAGCAGTACTTC. Its protein product is CASSEAGRPYEQYF. The complete variable domain, with remaining parts taken from reference TRBV9 and TRBJ2-7, reads DSGVTQTPKHLITATGQRVTLRCSPRSGDLSVYWYQQSLDQGLQFLIQYYNGEERAKGNILERFSAQQFPDLHSELNLSSLELGDSALYFCASSEAGRPYEQYFGPGTRLTVT.